A single sample gave rise to the 7 T cell receptor beta chains below, sequenced in a study of cytomegalovirus exposure and HLA in healthy donors. The study ran its PCR with 60 Vbeta and 13 Jbeta primers. Repertoires were generated with immunoSEQ multiplex PCR, while TCRdb's copy carries only in-frame clones and drops some. The sample lists under 200,000 clones, about four fifths occurring once. What was sequenced was PBMCs. These receptors came from a girl aged 10-17 years in good health and CMV-seropositive.

This chain uses TRBV18 with TRBJ1-1; a weak D match, TRBD1 (5 bases). CDR3 length: 13 amino acids. Looked up from germline, CDR1 is KGHSH and CDR2 is LQKENI. Trimming removed 2 bases from V and 8 bases from J, with 12 bases in between. The CDR3 loop is CASSPAIYREAFF. The CDR3 nucleotides read TGTGCCAGCTCACCAGCAATCTACAGGGAAGCTTTCTTT.

J is TRBJ2-7 and V is TRBV7-9; D is undetermined. Germline loops: CDR1 SEHNR, CDR2 FQNEAQ (reference sequence). This CDR3 has 13 amino acids. V was shortened by 3 bases and J by 2 bases, with 8 bases between the two germline ends. CDR3 residues: CASSFIQTYEQYF. DNA for the CDR3: TGTGCCAGCAGCTTCATTCAGACCTACGAGCAGTACTTC.

Worth noting for this clone: Relative to the germline gene, one junction end is altered; a read error may explain this. This chain uses TRBV28 with TRBJ2-7, with D perhaps TRBD1 (5 bases). CDR3 length equals 11 residues. In germline, CDR1 is MDHEN, CDR2 SYDVKM. CDR3 coding DNA: TGCAAAACAGGACGGGCTTACGAGCAGTACTTC. Residues: CKTGRAYEQYF.

This clone was recorded once. The V and J genes are TRBV18 and TRBJ1-2, with D maybe TRBD1 (5 bases). The CDR3 runs 17 residues. The V gene's germline CDR1 is KGHSH and CDR2 LQKENI. V lost 0 bases, J lost 3 bases, and 17 bases lay in between. CDR3 sequence reads: CASSPPITGVSDYGYTF. The CDR3 coding sequence is TGTGCCAGCTCACCACCAATAACGGGGGTGAGTGACTATGGCTACACCTTC.

The chain joins TRBV28 to TRBJ2-3; no definite D call. Deletions cut 6 bases from V and 4 bases from J, with 11 bases between. The CDR3 totals 13 residues. Germline values: CDR1 MDHEN, CDR2 SYDVKM. As DNA, the CDR3 is TGTGCCAGCAGCCCTAAGAGTGCAGATACGCAGTATTTT. It encodes CASSPKSADTQYF.

The chain is built from TRBV28 and TRBJ2-1; no firm D call. The germline V gene encodes CDR1 MDHEN and CDR2 SYDVKM. Trimming took off 3 bases at V and 5 bases at J, with 8 bases between the two ends. This CDR3 contains 13 residues. CDR3 coding DNA: TGTGCCAGCAGTTTGCGTCATCACAATGAGCAGTTCTTC. This codes for CASSLRHHNEQFF.

The chain combines TRBV2 with TRBJ2-7, with 10 bases that match TRBD1. The V gene end was trimmed by 3 bases and the J gene end by 4 bases; junction bases not matched to a gene: 12. CDR1 SNHLY and CDR2 FYNNEI come from the germline V gene. The CDR3 consists of 17 residues. CDR3 nucleotides: TGTGCCAGCAGTGATTGGGGACAGACAGGGGGCGCATACGAGCAGTACTTC. Protein sequence: CASSDWGQTGGAYEQYF.